What follows is one TCR beta chain and its context. This entry belongs to a study of blood T cell repertoires in COVID-19. Study at large: Specimens from acute and convalescent COVID-19 originated in the United States, Italy and Spain.

The CDR3 has 19 residues. V was clipped by 6 bases and J by 0 bases; unmatched bases: 17. Germline loops: CDR1 MNHEY, CDR2 SMNVEV (reference sequence). Per the study methods: Reference gene primer amplification yielded estimated nucleated cell counts. TCRdb keeps only in-frame clones here, not all; method: immunoSEQ multiplex PCR. That table furnishes V, J and clone size, whereas the DNA furnished D and trimming. The sample records some 46,000 clones, 80% to 90% being singletons. Recruited during active infection, patients (from Seattle) were subsequently followed longitudinally. The gene calls are TRBV27 and TRBJ2-1, with TRBD1 identical over 7 bases. Sequenced sample: peripheral blood. The TCR originated in a woman older than 75 with COVID-19, enrolled during active disease. The CDR3 is CASREKRQGGTRSYNEQFF. CDR3 bases: TGTGCCAGCAGGGAAAAGAGACAGGGTGGGACGCGCTCCTACAATGAGCAGTTCTTC.